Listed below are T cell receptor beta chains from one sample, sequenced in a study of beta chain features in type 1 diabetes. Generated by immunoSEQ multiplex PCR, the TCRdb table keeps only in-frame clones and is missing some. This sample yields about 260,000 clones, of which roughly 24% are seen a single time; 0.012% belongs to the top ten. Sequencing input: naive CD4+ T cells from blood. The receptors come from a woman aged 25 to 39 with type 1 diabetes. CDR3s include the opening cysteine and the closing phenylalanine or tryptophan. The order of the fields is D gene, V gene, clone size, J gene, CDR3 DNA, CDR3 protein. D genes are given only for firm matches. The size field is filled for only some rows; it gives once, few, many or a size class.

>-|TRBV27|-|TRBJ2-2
TGTGCCAGCTACCGGGAGCCCCTTGAGTCTGGGGAGCTGTTTTTT
CASYREPLESGELFF
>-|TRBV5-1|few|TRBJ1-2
TGCGCCAGCAGCTTGGGAGGCCTCCGGGGCTATGGCTACACCTTC
CASSLGGLRGYGYTF
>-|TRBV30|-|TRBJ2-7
TGTGCCTGGAGTTGGCCAGGGCCTCCCTACGAGCAGTACTTC
CAWSWPGPPYEQYF
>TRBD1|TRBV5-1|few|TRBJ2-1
TGCGCCAGCAGCTCGGACAGGGGGCGTTACAATGAGCAGTTCTTC
CASSSDRGRYNEQFF
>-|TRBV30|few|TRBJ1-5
TGTGCCTGGAGTGTTCAGGGTCGCCAGCCCCAGCATTTT
CAWSVQGRQPQHF
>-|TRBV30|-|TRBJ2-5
TGTGCCTGGAGTAATCGGGAGACCCAGTACTTC
CAWSNRETQYF
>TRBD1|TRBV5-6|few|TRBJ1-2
TGTGCCAGCAGCCCGGGGAGACAGGGAAAAGGCTACACCTTC
CASSPGRQGKGYTF
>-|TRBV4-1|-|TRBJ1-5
TGCGCCAGCAGCCAAGACAGTAGCAATCAGCCCCAGCATTTT
CASSQDSSNQPQHF
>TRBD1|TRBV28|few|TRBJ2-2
TGTGCCAGCAGTTTCCCGGACAGGGCGAACACCGGGGAGCTGTTTTTT
CASSFPDRANTGELFF
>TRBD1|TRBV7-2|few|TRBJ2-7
TGTGCCAGCAGCCCGACGGCAGGGGGAAGGTACGAGCAGTACTTC
CASSPTAGGRYEQYF
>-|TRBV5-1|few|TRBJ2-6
TGCGCCAGCAGCTTGGGGACTGTCTCTGGGGCCAACGTCCTGACTTTC
CASSLGTVSGANVLTF
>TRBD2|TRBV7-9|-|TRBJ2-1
TGTGCCAGCAGCTTAGGACTAGCGGACAATGAGCAGTTCTTC
CASSLGLADNEQFF
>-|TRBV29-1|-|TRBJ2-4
TGCAGCGTTGCACAGGGAAGCCTAGCCAAAAACATTCAGTACTTC
CSVAQGSLAKNIQYF
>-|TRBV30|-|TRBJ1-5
TGTGCCTGGAGTGTACCCGGGGGATTACGGCCCCAGCATTTT
CAWSVPGGLRPQHF
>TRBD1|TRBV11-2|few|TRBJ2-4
TGTGCCAGCAGCCTGTGGACAGGGGACGCATTAGCCAGAAACATTCAGTACTTC
CASSLWTGDALARNIQYF
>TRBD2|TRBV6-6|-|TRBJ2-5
TGTGCCAGCAGTTACAATCGGGAGGGCTGGGAGACCCAGTACTTC
CASSYNREGWETQYF
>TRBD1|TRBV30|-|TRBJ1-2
TGTGCCTGGATTCCCATAGACAGGGATGGCTACACCTTC
CAWIPIDRDGYTF
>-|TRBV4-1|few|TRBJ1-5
TGCGCCAGCAGCCAAGCCTTGCGGGATCAGCCCCAGCATTTT
CASSQALRDQPQHF
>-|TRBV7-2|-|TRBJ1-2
TGTGCCAGCAGCTTAAGGGGGTATGGCTACACCTTC
CASSLRGYGYTF
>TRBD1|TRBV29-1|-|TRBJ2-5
TGCAGCGCCTTACAGGGGGAAGAGACCCAGTACTTC
CSALQGEETQYF
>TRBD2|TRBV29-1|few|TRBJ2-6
TGCAGCGTTGCCGATGGACTAGCGGGATCTGGGGCCAACGTCCTGACTTTC
CSVADGLAGSGANVLTF
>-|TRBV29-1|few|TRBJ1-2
TGCAGCGTCTCCCACGATAGGGGTACAGCATCTGGCTACACCTTC
CSVSHDRGTASGYTF
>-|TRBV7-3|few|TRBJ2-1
TGTGCCAGCAGCTTAGTTTTCACGGGAGTCGATGAGCAGTTCTTC
CASSLVFTGVDEQFF
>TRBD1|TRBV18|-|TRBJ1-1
TGTGCCAGCTCACCTAAGGTTGGACAGGCACAGCGCATGAACACTGAAGCTTTCTTT
CASSPKVGQAQRMNTEAFF
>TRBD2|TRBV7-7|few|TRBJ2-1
TGTGCTAGCAGCTTAGGACTAGCGGGAACTGATGAGCAGTTCTTC
CASSLGLAGTDEQFF
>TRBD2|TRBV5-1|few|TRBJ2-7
TGCGCCAGCAGCGTCCAGACTAGCCGGGACGAGCAGTACTTC
CASSVQTSRDEQYF
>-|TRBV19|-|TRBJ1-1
TGTGCCAGTAGTATTCACAGACAGAACACTGAAGCTTTCTTT
CASSIHRQNTEAFF
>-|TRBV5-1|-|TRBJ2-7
TGCGCCAGCAGCTGGGAGGCTGGAGGGAAAGCCGAGCAGTACTTC
CASSWEAGGKAEQYF
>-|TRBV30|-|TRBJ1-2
TGTGCCTGGAGTGTGACACACTATGGCTACACCTTC
CAWSVTHYGYTF
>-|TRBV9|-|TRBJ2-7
TGTGCCAGCAGCGTAGGGACAGACCCTATCTACGAGCAGTACTTC
CASSVGTDPIYEQYF
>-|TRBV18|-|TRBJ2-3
TGTGCCAGCTCACCACAAGACAGGTTCACAGATACGCAGTATTTT
CASSPQDRFTDTQYF
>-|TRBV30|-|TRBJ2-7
TGTGCCTGGAGTGTCCGGGGGTACTACGAGCAGTACTTC
CAWSVRGYYEQYF
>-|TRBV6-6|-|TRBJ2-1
TGTGCCAGCAGTTATGCCGGGACTCAAAACAATGAGCAGTTCTTC
CASSYAGTQNNEQFF
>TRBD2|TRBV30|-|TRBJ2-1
TGTGCCTGGAGTGTAGGGGCGGGAGTACCCCACAATGAGCAGTTCTTC
CAWSVGAGVPHNEQFF
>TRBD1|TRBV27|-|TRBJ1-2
TGTGCCAGCAGAAAATGGGGACAGGGACAGGGAGGCTACACCTTC
CASRKWGQGQGGYTF
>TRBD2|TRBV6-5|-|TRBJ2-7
TGTGCCAGCAGCAAAAGACTAGCGGGAGGGCACGAGCAGTACTTC
CASSKRLAGGHEQYF
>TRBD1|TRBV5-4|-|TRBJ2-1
TGTGCCAGCAGCCTCGGACAGGGCTCCTACAATGAGCAGTTCTTC
CASSLGQGSYNEQFF
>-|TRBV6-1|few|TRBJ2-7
TGTGCCAGCAGTGGTCCCATCTGGAGGGGCTCCTACGAGCAGTACTTC
CASSGPIWRGSYEQYF
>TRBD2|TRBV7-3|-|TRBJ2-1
TGTGCCAGCAGCTTGGGGACTAGGGGACATGAGCAGTTCTTC
CASSLGTRGHEQFF
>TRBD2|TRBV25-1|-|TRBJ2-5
TGTGCCAGCAGTGTTCTAGCGGGAGGTGGGGGGGAGACCCAGTACTTC
CASSVLAGGGGETQYF
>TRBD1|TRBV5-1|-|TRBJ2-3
TGCGCCAGCAGCTTGGAGGGGGCAGGTTCAGATACGCAGTATTTT
CASSLEGAGSDTQYF